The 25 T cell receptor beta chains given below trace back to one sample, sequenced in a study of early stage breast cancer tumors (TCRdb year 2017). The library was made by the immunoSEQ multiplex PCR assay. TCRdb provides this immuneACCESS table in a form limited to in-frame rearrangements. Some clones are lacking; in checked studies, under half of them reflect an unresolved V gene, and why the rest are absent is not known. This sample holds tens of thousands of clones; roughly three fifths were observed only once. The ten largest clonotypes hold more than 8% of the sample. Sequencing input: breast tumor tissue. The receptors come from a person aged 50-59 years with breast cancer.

The CDR3 sequence: CASSVAAGGLINEQFF. The CDR3 bases are TGTGCCAGCAGCGTAGCCGCGGGAGGACTAATCAATGAGCAGTTCTTC. The rearrangement joins TRBV9 to TRBJ2-1, with 8 bases that match TRBD2. The CDR3 is 16 amino acids. V shed 0 bases, J shed 6 bases, and the junction held 8 bases outside the gene matches. Germline CDR1 is SGDLS and CDR2 is YYNGEE. The full variable domain, completed using reference TRBV9 and TRBJ2-1, is DSGVTQTPKHLITATGQRVTLRCSPRSGDLSVYWYQQSLDQGLQFLIQYYNGEERAKGNILERFSAQQFPDLHSELNLSSLELGDSALYFCASSVAAGGLINEQFFGPGTRLTVL.

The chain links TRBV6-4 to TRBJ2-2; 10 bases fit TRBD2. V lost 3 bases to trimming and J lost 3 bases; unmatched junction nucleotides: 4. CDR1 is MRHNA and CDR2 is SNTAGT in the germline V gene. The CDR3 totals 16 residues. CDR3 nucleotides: TGTGCCAGCAGTGAGACTAGCGGGTCCGACACCGGGGAGCTGTTTTTT. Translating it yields CASSETSGSDTGELFF.

This chain's CDR3 is CAGGAKNIQYF. The CDR3 region has the DNA TGCGCTGGAGGGGCCAAAAACATTCAGTACTTC. This chain uses TRBV5-1 with TRBJ2-4, with a tentative D call TRBD2 (6 bases). Germline CDR1 and CDR2: SGHRS and YFSETQ. The CDR3 runs 11 residues.

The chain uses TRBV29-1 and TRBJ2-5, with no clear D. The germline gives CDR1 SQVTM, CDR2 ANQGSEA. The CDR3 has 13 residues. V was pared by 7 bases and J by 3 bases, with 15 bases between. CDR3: CSARLRGKETQYF. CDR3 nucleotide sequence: TGCAGCGCCAGACTTCGCGGTAAAGAGACCCAGTACTTC.

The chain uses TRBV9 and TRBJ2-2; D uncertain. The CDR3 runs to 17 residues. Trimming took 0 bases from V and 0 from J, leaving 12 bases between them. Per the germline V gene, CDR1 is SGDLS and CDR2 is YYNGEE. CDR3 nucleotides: TGTGCCAGCAGCGTAGCCGGGCTAGGATCGAACACCGGGGAGCTGTTTTTT. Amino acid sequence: CASSVAGLGSNTGELFF. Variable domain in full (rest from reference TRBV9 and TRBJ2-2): DSGVTQTPKHLITATGQRVTLRCSPRSGDLSVYWYQQSLDQGLQFLIQYYNGEERAKGNILERFSAQQFPDLHSELNLSSLELGDSALYFCASSVAGLGSNTGELFFGEGSRLTVL.

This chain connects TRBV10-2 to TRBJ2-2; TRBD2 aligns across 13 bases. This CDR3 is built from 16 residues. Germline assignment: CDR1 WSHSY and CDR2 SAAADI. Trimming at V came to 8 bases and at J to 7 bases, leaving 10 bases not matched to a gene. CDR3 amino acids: CASGTGTSGKDGELFF. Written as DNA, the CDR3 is TGCGCCAGCGGGACCGGGACTAGCGGGAAAGACGGGGAGCTGTTTTTT.

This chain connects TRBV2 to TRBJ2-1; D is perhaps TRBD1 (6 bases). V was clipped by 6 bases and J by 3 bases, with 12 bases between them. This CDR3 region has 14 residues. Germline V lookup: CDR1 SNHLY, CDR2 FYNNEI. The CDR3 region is CASRTGHSYNEQFF. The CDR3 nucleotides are TGTGCCAGCAGGACGGGACACAGCTACAATGAGCAGTTCTTC. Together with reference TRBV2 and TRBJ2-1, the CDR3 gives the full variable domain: EPEVTQTPSHQVTQMGQEVILRCVPISNHLYFYWYRQILGQKVEFLVSFYNNEISEKSEIFDDQFSVERPDGSNFTLKIRSTKLEDSAMYFCASRTGHSYNEQFFGPGTRLTVL.

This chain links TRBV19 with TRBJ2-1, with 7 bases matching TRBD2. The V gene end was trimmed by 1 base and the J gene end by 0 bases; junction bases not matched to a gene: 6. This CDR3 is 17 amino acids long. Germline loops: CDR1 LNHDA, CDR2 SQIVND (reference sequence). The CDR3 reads CASSIVGGDGSYNEQFF. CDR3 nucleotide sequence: TGTGCCAGTAGTATAGTGGGAGGGGACGGCTCCTACAATGAGCAGTTCTTC.

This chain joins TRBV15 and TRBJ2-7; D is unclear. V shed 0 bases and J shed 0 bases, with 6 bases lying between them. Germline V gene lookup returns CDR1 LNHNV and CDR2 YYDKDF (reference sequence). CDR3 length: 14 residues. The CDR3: CATSRDLGSYEQYF. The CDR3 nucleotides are TGTGCCACCAGCAGAGATCTGGGCTCCTACGAGCAGTACTTC.

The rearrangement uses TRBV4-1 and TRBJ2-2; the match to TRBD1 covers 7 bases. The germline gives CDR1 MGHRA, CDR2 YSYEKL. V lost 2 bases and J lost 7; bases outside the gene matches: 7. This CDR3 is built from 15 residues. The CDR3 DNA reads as TGCGCCAGCAGCCAACCGAGAGGGGGCGGCGGGGAGCTGTTTTTT. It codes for CASSQPRGGGGELFF.

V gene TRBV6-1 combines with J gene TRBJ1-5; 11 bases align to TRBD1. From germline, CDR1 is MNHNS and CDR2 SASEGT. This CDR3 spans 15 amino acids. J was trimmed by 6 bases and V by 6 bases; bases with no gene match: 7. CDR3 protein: CASSVGTGGLQPQHF. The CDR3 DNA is TGTGCCAGCAGCGTCGGGACAGGGGGTCTTCAGCCCCAGCATTTT.

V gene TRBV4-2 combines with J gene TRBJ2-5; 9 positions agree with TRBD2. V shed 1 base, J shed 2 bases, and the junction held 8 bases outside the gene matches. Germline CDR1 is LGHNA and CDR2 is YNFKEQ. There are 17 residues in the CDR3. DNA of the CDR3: TGTGCCAGCAGCCAAGGAAACCTAGCGGGAACACAAGAGACCCAGTACTTC. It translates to CASSQGNLAGTQETQYF.

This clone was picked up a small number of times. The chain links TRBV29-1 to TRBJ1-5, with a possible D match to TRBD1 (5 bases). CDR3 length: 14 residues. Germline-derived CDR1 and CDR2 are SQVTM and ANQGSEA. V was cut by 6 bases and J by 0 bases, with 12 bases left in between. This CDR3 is CSVGGMNSNQPQHF. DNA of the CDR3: TGCAGCGTGGGGGGGATGAATAGCAATCAGCCCCAGCATTTT.

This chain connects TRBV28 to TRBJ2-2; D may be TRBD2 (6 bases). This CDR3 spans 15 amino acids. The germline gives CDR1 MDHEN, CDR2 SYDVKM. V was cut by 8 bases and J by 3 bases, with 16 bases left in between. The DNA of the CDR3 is TGTGCCAGCGGAGCGGTCCCGGGAGACACCGGGGAGCTGTTTTTT. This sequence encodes CASGAVPGDTGELFF. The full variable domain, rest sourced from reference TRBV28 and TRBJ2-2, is DVKVTQSSRYLVKRTGEKVFLECVQDMDHENMFWYRQDPGLGLRLIYFSYDVKMKEKGDIPEGYSVSREKKERFSLILESASTNQTSMYLCASGAVPGDTGELFFGEGSRLTVL.

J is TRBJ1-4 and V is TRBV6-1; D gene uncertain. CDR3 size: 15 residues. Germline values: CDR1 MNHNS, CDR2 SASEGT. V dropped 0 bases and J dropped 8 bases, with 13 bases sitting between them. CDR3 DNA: TGTGCCAGCAGTGAAGCGAAGGGTTTATGGGAAAAACTGTTTTTT. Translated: CASSEAKGLWEKLFF.

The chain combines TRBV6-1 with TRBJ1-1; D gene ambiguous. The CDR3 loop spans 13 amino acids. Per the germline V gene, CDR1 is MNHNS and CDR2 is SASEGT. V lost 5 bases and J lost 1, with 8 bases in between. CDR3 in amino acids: CASSSVENTEAFF. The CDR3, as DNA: TGTGCCAGCAGTTCGGTAGAGAACACTGAAGCTTTCTTT.

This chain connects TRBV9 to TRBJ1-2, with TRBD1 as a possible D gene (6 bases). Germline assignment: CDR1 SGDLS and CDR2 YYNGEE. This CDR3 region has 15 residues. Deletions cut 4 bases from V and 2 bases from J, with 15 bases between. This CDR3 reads CASSPMTGPNYGYTF. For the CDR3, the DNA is TGTGCCAGCAGCCCGATGACAGGACCGAACTATGGCTACACCTTC.

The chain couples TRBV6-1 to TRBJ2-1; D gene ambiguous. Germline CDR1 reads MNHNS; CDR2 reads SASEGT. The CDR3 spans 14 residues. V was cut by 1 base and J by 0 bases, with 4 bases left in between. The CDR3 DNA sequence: TGTGCCAGCAGTGAAGGGTTCTCCTACAATGAGCAGTTCTTC. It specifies CASSEGFSYNEQFF.

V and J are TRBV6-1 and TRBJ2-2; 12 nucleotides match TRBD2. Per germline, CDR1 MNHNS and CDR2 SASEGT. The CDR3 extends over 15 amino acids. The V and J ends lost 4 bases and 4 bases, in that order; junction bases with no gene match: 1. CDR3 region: CASSVGLAGTGELFF. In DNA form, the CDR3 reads TGTGCCAGCAGTGTGGGACTAGCGGGCACCGGGGAGCTGTTTTTT.

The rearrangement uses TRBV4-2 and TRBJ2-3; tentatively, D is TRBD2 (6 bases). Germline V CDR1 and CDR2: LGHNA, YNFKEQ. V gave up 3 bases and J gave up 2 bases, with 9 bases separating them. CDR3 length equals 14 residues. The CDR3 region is CASSQPGLTDTQYF. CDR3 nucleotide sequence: TGTGCCAGCAGCCAGCCGGGACTCACAGATACGCAGTATTTT.

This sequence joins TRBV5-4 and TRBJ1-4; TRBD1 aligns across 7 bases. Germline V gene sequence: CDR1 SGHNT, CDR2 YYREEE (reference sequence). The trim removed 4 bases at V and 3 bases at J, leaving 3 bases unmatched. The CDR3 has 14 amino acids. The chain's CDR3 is CASSRQGPNEKLFF. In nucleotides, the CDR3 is TGTGCCAGCAGCCGACAGGGCCCTAATGAAAAACTGTTTTTT.

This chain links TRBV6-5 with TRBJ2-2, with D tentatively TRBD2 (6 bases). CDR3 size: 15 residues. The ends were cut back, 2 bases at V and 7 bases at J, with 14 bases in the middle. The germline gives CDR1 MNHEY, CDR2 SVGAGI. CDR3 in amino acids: CASSYTGVGHGELFF. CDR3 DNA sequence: TGTGCCAGCAGTTACACGGGAGTTGGACACGGGGAGCTGTTTTTT.

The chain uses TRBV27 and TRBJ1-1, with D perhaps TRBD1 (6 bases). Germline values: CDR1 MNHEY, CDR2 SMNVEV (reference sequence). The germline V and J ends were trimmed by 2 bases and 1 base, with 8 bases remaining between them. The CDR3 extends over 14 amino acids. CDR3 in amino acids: CASSLAGANTEAFF. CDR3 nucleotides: TGTGCCAGCAGTTTAGCGGGGGCGAACACTGAAGCTTTCTTT.

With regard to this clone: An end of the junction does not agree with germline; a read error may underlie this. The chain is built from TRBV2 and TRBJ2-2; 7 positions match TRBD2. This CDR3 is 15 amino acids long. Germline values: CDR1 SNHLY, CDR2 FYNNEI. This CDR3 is CASSEAGGNPGELFF. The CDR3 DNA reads TGTGCCAGCAGTGAAGCGGGAGGGAACCCCGGGGAGCTGTTTTTT.

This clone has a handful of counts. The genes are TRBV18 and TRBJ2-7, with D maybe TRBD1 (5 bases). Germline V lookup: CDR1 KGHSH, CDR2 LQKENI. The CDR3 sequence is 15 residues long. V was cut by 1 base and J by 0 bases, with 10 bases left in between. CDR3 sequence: CASSPQGQGSYEQYF. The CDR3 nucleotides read TGTGCCAGCTCACCACAGGGGCAGGGCTCCTACGAGCAGTACTTC.